A selection of T cell receptor beta chains follows, all from one sample in a study of blood T cell repertoires in COVID-19. Data came from immunoSEQ multiplex PCR; TCRdb stores just in-frame clones and leaves some out. The table includes around 250,000 clones, more than 85% detected once. The sample was PBMCs or T cells enriched from blood (not recorded which). All receptors derive from a woman in her forties or fifties who had recovered from COVID-19. The CDR3 runs from the conserved cysteine through the conserved F or W. The D gene is left open where the match is weak. Rows may omit the clone size; those that give it use once, few, many or a size class.

size,V,J,D,CDR3,DNA
few,TRBV27,TRBJ2-2,TRBD1,CASRLGTGKTGELFF,TGTGCCAGCCGTTTGGGGACAGGGAAAACCGGGGAGCTGTTTTTT
-,TRBV5-4,TRBJ2-6,-,CASSFGANSGANVLTF,TGTGCCAGCAGCTTCGGTGCCAACTCTGGGGCCAACGTCCTGACTTTC
-,TRBV4-1,TRBJ2-5,-,CASSQVLRETQYF,TGCGCCAGCAGCCAAGTTCTTCGGGAGACCCAGTACTTC
-,TRBV7-7,TRBJ2-1,TRBD2,CASSLASGRAGTYNEQFF,TGTGCTAGCAGCTTAGCTAGCGGGAGGGCAGGGACCTACAATGAGCAGTTCTTC
-,TRBV12-3/TRBV12-4,TRBJ2-3,-,CASRLAGSDTQYF,TGTGCCAGCCGCCTAGCAGGCTCAGATACGCAGTATTTT
-,TRBV29-1,TRBJ2-7,-,CSVEGDTSYEQYF,TGCAGCGTTGAGGGGGACACCTCCTACGAGCAGTACTTC
few,TRBV18,TRBJ1-5,TRBD1,CASSPPGQGINQPQHF,TGTGCCAGCTCACCCCCCGGACAGGGGATCAATCAGCCCCAGCATTTT
once,TRBV28,TRBJ2-1,TRBD2,CASSATGGQFF,TGTGCCAGCAGTGCCACGGGGGGGCAGTTCTTC
few,TRBV11-2,TRBJ2-7,-,CASSTGEQYF,TGTGCCAGCAGCACGGGGGAGCAGTACTTC
-,TRBV19,TRBJ1-5,-,CASSIGVSSNQPQHF,TGTGCCAGTAGTATCGGGGTCTCGAGCAATCAGCCCCAGCATTTT
-,TRBV2,TRBJ2-3,-,CASSGGRFDTQYF,TGTGCCAGCAGTGGGGGGAGGTTTGATACGCAGTATTTT
-,TRBV19,TRBJ2-2,TRBD1,CASSIPTGGKTGELFF,TGTGCCAGTAGTATACCGACAGGGGGCAAAACCGGGGAGCTGTTTTTT
once,TRBV3-1/TRBV3-2,TRBJ2-7,TRBD2,CASSQELREPRTYEQYF,TGTGCCAGCAGCCAAGAGTTGCGGGAGCCCCGAACCTACGAGCAGTACTTC
few,TRBV20-1,TRBJ1-5,-,CSASSRFRHSNQPQHF,TGCAGTGCTAGTAGCAGGTTCCGTCATAGCAATCAGCCCCAGCATTTT
-,TRBV12-3/TRBV12-4,TRBJ1-4,-,CASRAGGNEKLFF,TGTGCCAGCAGGGCCGGGGGAAATGAAAAACTGTTTTTT
-,TRBV7-9,TRBJ1-1,-,CASSLRRGWDTEAFF,TGTGCCAGCAGTTTACGTCGGGGTTGGGACACTGAAGCTTTCTTT
-,TRBV5-1,TRBJ2-1,TRBD2,CASSLTSGSPEQFF,TGCGCCAGCAGCTTGACTAGCGGGAGTCCTGAGCAGTTCTTC
-,TRBV5-5,TRBJ2-1,-,CASSFGRGSSYNEQFF,TGTGCCAGCAGCTTCGGTAGGGGGAGCTCCTACAATGAGCAGTTCTTC
-,TRBV2,TRBJ2-3,TRBD2,CASRARTSGGTDTQYF,TGTGCCAGCAGAGCCCGGACTAGCGGAGGCACAGATACGCAGTATTTT
-,TRBV5-1,TRBJ2-1,-,CASSLIPGDASGEQFF,TGCGCCAGCAGCTTGATCCCGGGAGACGCCTCGGGTGAGCAGTTCTTC
-,TRBV28,TRBJ2-1,-,CASSLWEADEQFF,TGTGCCAGCAGTTTATGGGAGGCGGATGAGCAGTTCTTC
-,TRBV15,TRBJ1-3,-,CATSRGLDSGGNTIYF,TGTGCCACCAGCAGAGGTTTAGACAGTGGCGGAAACACCATATATTTT
-,TRBV9,TRBJ2-2,-,CASSGRRGGELFF,TGTGCCAGCAGCGGACGTCGGGGCGGGGAGCTGTTTTTT
-,TRBV3-1/TRBV3-2,TRBJ2-1,-,CASSQEVPGSYNEQFF,TGTGCCAGCAGCCAAGAGGTCCCCGGCTCCTACAATGAGCAGTTCTTC
-,TRBV6-6,TRBJ2-7,-,CASSYSSGNYEQYF,TGTGCCAGCAGTTACTCCTCCGGGAACTACGAGCAGTACTTC
-,TRBV2,TRBJ1-3,-,CASSSTGNSGNTIYF,TGTGCCAGCAGTTCTACAGGGAACTCTGGAAACACCATATATTTT
-,TRBV6-6,TRBJ1-6,TRBD1,CASSNRDRAVSPLHF,TGTGCCAGCAGCAACCGGGACAGAGCCGTTTCACCCCTCCACTTT
-,TRBV10-3,TRBJ2-2,TRBD2,CAISESMGGLAGVAGELFF,TGTGCCATCAGTGAGTCGATGGGGGGACTAGCGGGAGTTGCAGGGGAGCTGTTTTTT
-,TRBV19,TRBJ2-5,-,CASSKDLLREAQYF,TGTGCCAGTAGTAAAGACCTCCTAAGAGAGGCCCAGTACTTC
-,TRBV7-9,TRBJ1-1,TRBD1,CASSFRDSSTEAFF,TGTGCCAGCAGCTTCCGGGACAGTTCCACTGAAGCTTTCTTT
-,TRBV28,TRBJ1-3,-,CASSPSGHISGNTIYF,TGTGCCAGTTCACCCAGTGGGCATATCTCTGGAAACACCATATATTTT
few,TRBV28,TRBJ2-3,-,CASRNGRGDTDTQYF,TGTGCCAGCCGAAACGGCAGGGGTGACACAGATACGCAGTATTTT
-,TRBV28,TRBJ1-3,TRBD1,CASSWDSTGNTIYF,TGTGCCAGCAGTTGGGACAGCACTGGAAACACCATATATTTT
-,TRBV29-1,TRBJ1-2,-,CSGALSYGYTF,TGCAGCGGCGCCCTGAGCTATGGCTACACCTTC
-,TRBV28,TRBJ2-7,TRBD2,CATRLAGGSYEQYF,TGTGCCACCAGACTAGCGGGAGGCTCCTACGAGCAGTACTTC
few,TRBV7-2,TRBJ2-2,-,CASSLGLGELFF,TGTGCCAGCAGCTTAGGGCTCGGGGAGCTGTTTTTT
-,TRBV27,TRBJ1-2,-,CASRLQGANYGYTF,TGTGCCAGCAGGCTACAGGGAGCTAACTATGGCTACACCTTC
-,TRBV29-1,TRBJ2-1,-,CSVEERGGYNEQFF,TGCAGCGTTGAAGAGAGGGGGGGCTACAATGAGCAGTTCTTC
-,TRBV28,TRBJ1-4,TRBD1,CASSSSPGRGQEKLFF,TGTGCCAGCAGTTCATCCCCCGGCAGGGGGCAGGAAAAACTGTTTTTT
-,TRBV5-4,TRBJ1-3,-,CASSLAGDSGNTIYF,TGTGCCAGCAGCTTGGCAGGGGATTCTGGAAACACCATATATTTT
few,TRBV18,TRBJ2-7,-,CASSPPSVSYEQYF,TGTGCCAGCTCACCACCCTCCGTATCCTACGAGCAGTACTTC
once,TRBV11-2,TRBJ1-1,-,CASSTLNYRVTPEAFF,TGTGCCAGCAGCACCCTAAACTACAGGGTAACCCCTGAAGCTTTCTTT
-,TRBV2,TRBJ1-5,-,CASSRSRRGNQPQHF,TGTGCCAGCAGTAGGTCGAGGAGAGGCAATCAGCCCCAGCATTTT
once,TRBV11-2,TRBJ2-3,TRBD2,CASSPLGSGIIPSTQYF,TGTGCCAGCAGCCCACTGGGTAGCGGGATTATCCCCAGCACGCAGTATTTT
-,TRBV5-4,TRBJ2-2,-,CASSGDPSGTGELFF,TGTGCCAGCAGCGGGGACCCCAGCGGGACCGGGGAGCTGTTTTTT
-,TRBV11-1,TRBJ2-7,-,CASSWFGSEQYF,TGTGCCAGCAGCTGGTTCGGGAGCGAGCAGTACTTC
-,TRBV3-1/TRBV3-2,TRBJ2-1,-,CASSQTLAKTGEQFF,TGTGCCAGCAGCCAAACCCTAGCTAAGACGGGGGAGCAGTTCTTC
once,TRBV5-1,TRBJ2-1,TRBD2,CASSPGLAGVQFNEQFF,TGCGCCAGCAGCCCCGGACTAGCGGGAGTCCAATTCAATGAGCAGTTCTTC
-,TRBV7-2,TRBJ2-7,-,CASSLTGRSEQYF,TGTGCCAGCAGCTTAACCGGGAGAAGCGAGCAGTACTTC
-,TRBV5-1,TRBJ1-1,-,CASSLEGHANTEAFF,TGCGCCAGCAGCCTGGAGGGGCACGCGAACACTGAAGCTTTCTTT
-,TRBV6-5,TRBJ1-5,-,CASSYGRGGNQPQHF,TGTGCCAGCAGTTACGGCAGGGGAGGCAATCAGCCCCAGCATTTT
-,TRBV5-1,TRBJ2-3,TRBD2,CASSSVGGGYSTDTQYF,TGCGCCAGCAGCTCCGTTGGCGGGGGGTATAGCACAGATACGCAGTATTTT
-,TRBV28,TRBJ1-5,-,CASSLVSGNNQPQHF,TGTGCCAGCAGTTTAGTATCAGGGAACAATCAGCCCCAGCATTTT